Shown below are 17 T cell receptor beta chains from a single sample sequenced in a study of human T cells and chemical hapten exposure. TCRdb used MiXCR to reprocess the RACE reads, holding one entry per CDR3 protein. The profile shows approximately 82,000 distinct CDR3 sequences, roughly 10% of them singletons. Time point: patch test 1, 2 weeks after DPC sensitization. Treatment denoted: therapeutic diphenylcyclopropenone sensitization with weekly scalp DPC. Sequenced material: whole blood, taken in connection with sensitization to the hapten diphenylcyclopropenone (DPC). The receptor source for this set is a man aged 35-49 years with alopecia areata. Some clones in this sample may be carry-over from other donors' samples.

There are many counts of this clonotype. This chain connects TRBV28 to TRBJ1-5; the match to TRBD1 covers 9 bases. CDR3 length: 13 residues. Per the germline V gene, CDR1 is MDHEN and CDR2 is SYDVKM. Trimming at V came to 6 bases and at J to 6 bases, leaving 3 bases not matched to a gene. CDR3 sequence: CASRTGGVQPQHF. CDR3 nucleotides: TGTGCCAGCAGAACAGGGGGCGTTCAGCCCCAGCATTTT.

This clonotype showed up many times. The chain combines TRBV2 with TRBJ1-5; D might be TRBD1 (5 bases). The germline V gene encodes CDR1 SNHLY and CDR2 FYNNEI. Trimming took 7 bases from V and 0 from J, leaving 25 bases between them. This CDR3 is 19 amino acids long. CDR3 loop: CASNPAPRGPGYSNQPQHF. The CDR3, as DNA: TGTGCCAGCAATCCAGCGCCCCGGGGACCCGGGTATAGCAATCAGCCCCAGCATTTT.

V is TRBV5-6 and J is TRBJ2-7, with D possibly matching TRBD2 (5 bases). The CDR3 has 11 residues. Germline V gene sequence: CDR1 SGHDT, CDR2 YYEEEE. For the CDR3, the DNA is TGTGCCAGCAGCTTGGGGCTAGCCTTTAGCGTC. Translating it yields CASSLGLAFSV.

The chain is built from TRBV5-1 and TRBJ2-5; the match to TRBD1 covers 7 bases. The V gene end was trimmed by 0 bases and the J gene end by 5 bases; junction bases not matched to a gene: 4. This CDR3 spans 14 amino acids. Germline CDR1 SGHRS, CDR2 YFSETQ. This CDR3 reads CASSLGQGVETQYF. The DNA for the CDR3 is TGCGCCAGCAGCTTGGGTCAGGGGGTGGAGACCCAGTACTTC.

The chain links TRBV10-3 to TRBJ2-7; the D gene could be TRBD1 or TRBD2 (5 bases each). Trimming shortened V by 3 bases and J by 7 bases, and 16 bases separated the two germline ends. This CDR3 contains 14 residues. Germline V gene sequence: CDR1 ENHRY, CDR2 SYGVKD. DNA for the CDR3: TGTGCCATCAGTGAAGGATGGGGGACGGAGGAGCAGTACGTC. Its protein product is CAISEGWGTEEQYV.

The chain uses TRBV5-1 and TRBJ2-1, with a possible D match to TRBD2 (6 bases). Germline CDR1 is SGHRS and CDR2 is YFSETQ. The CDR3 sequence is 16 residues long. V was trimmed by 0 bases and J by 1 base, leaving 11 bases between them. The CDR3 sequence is CASSLVLSGSYNEQFF. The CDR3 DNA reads TGCGCCAGCAGCTTGGTCCTTAGCGGATCCTACAATGAGCAGTTCTTC.

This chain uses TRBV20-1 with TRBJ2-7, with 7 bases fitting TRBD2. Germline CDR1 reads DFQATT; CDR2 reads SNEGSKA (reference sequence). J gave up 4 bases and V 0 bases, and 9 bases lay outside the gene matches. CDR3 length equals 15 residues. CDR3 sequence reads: CSARDRASGGYEQYF. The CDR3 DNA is TGCAGTGCTAGAGATAGGGCTAGCGGAGGATACGAGCAGTACTTC.

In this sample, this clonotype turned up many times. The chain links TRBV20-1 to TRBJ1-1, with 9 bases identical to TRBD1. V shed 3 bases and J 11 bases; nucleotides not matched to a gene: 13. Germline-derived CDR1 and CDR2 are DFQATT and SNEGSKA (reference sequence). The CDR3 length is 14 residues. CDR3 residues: CSASGTGLMRGAFF. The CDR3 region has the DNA TGCAGTGCTAGCGGGACAGGGCTTATGAGAGGGGCTTTCTTT.

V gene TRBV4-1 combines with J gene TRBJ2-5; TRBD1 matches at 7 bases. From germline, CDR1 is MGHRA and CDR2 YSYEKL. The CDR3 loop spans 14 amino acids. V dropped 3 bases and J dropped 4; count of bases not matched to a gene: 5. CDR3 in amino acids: CASSQDRLGETQYF. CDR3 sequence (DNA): TGCGCCAGCAGCCAGGACAGGCTGGGAGAGACCCAGTACTTC.

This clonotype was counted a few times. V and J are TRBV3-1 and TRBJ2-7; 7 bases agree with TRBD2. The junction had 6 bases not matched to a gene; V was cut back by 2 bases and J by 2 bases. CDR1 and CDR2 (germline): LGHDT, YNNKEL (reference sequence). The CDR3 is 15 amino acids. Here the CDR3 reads CASSQREGGPYEQYF. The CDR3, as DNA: TGTGCCAGCAGCCAAAGGGAGGGCGGCCCCTACGAGCAGTACTTC.

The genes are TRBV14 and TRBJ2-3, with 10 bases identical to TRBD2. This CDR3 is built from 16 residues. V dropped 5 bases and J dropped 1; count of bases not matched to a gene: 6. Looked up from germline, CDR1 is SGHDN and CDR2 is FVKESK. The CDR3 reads CASSSGLAIGTDTQYF. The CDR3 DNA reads TGTGCCAGCAGCTCGGGACTAGCGATTGGCACAGATACGCAGTATTTT.

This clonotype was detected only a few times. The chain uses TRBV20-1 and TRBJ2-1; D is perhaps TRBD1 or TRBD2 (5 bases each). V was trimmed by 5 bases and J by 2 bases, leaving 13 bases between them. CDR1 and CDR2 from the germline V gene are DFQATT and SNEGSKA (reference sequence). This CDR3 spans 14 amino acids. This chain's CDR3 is CSADNRDAYNEQFF. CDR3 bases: TGCAGTGCTGATAATCGGGACGCCTACAATGAGCAGTTCTTC.

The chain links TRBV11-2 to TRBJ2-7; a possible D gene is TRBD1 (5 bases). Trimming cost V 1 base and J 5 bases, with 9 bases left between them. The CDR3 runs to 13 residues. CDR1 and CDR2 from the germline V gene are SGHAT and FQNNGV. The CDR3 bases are TGTGCCAGCAGCTTAGGTGCCAGGGACGAGCAGTACGTC. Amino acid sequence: CASSLGARDEQYV.

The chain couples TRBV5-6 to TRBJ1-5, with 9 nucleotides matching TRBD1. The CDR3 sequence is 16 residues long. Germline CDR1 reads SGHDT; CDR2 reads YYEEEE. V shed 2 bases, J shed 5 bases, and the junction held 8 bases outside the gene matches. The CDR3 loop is CASSFTSGTGYQPQHF. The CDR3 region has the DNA TGTGCCAGCAGCTTTACCTCTGGGACAGGGTATCAGCCCCAGCATTTT.

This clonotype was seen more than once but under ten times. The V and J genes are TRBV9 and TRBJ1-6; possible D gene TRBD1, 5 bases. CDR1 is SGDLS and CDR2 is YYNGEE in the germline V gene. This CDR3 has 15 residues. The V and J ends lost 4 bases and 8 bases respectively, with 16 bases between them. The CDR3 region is CASSLNPGTHSPLHF. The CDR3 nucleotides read TGTGCCAGCAGCCTTAATCCGGGGACCCATTCACCCCTCCACTTT.

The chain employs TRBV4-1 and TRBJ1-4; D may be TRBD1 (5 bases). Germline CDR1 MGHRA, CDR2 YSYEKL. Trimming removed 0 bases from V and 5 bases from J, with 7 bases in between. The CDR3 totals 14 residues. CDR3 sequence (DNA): TGCGCCAGCAGCCAAGAAGAGGGGAATGAAAAACTGTTTTTT. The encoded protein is CASSQEEGNEKLFF.

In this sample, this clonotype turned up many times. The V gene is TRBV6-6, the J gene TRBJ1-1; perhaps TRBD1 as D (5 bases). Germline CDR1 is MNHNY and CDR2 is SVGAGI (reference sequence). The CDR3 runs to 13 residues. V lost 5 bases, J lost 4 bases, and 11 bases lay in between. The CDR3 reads CASSTMGGTEAFF. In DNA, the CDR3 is TGTGCCAGCAGTACCATGGGGGGCACTGAAGCTTTCTTT.